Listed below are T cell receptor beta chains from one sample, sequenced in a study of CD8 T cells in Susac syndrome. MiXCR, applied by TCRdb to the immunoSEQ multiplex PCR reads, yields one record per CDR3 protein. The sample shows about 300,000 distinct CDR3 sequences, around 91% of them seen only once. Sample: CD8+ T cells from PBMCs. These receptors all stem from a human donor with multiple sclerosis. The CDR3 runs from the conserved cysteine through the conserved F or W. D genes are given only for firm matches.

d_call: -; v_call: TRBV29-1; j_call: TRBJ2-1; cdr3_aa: CSVGRGNEQFF
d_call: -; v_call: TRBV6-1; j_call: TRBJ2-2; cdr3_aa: CASSEQAGGFDTGELFF
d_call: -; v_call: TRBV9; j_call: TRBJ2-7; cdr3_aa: CASSQGHGPYEQYF
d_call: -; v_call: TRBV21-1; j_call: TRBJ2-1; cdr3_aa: CASSKGTRQVTSNEQFF
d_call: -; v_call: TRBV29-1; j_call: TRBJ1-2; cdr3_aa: CSVAQGERYGYTF
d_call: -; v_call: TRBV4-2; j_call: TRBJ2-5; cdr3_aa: CASSQEWGETQYF
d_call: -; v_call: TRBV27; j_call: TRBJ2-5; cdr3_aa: CASSAGGITGPQETQYF
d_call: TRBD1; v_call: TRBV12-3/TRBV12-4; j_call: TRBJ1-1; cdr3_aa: CASTWTGSNTEAFF
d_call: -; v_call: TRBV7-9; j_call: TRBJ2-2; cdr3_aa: CASSLAPGYTGELFF
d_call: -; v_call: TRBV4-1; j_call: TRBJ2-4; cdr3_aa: CASSQGGAKNIQYF